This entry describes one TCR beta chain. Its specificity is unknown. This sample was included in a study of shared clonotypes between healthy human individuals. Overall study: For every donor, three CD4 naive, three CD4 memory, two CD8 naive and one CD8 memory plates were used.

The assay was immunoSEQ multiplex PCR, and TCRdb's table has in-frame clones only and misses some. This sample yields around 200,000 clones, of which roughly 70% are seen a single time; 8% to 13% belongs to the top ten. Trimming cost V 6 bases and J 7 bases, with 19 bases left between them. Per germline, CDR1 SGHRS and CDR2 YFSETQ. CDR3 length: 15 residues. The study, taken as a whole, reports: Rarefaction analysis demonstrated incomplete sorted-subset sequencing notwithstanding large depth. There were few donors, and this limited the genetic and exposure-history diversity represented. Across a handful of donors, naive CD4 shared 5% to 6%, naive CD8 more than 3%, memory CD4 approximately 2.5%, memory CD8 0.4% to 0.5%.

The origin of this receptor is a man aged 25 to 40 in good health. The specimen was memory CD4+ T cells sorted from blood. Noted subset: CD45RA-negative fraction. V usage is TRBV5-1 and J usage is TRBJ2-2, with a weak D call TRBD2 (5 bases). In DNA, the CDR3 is TGCGCCAGCACCGAAGAGGGCCTCACGGGCGGGGAGCTGTTTTTT. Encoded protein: CASTEEGLTGGELFF.